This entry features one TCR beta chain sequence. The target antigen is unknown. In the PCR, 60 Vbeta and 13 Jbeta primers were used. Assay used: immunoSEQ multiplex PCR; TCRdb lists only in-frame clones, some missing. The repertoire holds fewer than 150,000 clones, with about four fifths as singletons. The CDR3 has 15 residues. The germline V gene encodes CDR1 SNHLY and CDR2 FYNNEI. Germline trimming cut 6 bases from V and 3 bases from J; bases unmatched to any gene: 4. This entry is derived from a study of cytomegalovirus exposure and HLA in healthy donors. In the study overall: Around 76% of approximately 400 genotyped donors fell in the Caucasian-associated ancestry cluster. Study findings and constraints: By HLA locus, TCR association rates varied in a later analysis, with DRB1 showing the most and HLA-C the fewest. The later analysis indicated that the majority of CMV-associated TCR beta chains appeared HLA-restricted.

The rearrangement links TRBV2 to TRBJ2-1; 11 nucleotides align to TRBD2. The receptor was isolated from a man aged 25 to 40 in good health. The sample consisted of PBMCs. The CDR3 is CASRVTSGNYNEQFF. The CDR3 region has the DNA TGTGCCAGCAGGGTGACTAGCGGGAACTACAATGAGCAGTTCTTC. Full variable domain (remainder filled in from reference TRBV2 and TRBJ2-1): EPEVTQTPSHQVTQMGQEVILRCVPISNHLYFYWYRQILGQKVEFLVSFYNNEISEKSEIFDDQFSVERPDGSNFTLKIRSTKLEDSAMYFCASRVTSGNYNEQFFGPGTRLTVL.